The 8 T cell receptor beta chains below all came from one sample that was sequenced in a study of early T cells in non-severe SARS-CoV-2 infection. In TCRdb, the 5' RACE reads were re-called with MiXCR into one record per CDR3 protein. The sample contains some 48,000 distinct CDR3 sequences, about 12% of which appear only once. Sequenced sample: whole blood. The receptors originated from an adult who was a healthcare worker with PCR-confirmed SARS-CoV-2 infection or an uninfected control (not recorded which).

The rearrangement uses TRBV2 and TRBJ1-1, with TRBD1 identical over 10 bases. Germline V gives CDR1 SNHLY, CDR2 FYNNEI. The CDR3 sequence is 14 residues long. With 6 bases clipped from V and 5 bases from J, the junction kept 6 bases outside the gene matches. The CDR3 spells CASRGTGAGTEAFF. The CDR3 nucleotides are TGTGCCAGCAGGGGGACAGGGGCAGGAACTGAAGCTTTCTTT. Together with reference TRBV2 and TRBJ1-1, the CDR3 gives the full variable domain: EPEVTQTPSHQVTQMGQEVILRCVPISNHLYFYWYRQILGQKVEFLVSFYNNEISEKSEIFDDQFSVERPDGSNFTLKIRSTKLEDSAMYFCASRGTGAGTEAFFGQGTRLTVV.

The chain combines TRBV14 with TRBJ2-3; no clear D. The germline CDR1 and CDR2 sequences are SGHDN and FVKESK. V gave up 4 bases and J gave up 1 base, with 6 bases separating them. This CDR3 is built from 13 residues. The CDR3 nucleotides read TGTGCCAGCAGCCCCTACCGCACAGATACGCAGTATTTT. Encoded protein: CASSPYRTDTQYF.

As to this clonotype: This may come from a read error, since a much larger clone is one base off. No conserved phenylalanine or tryptophan is present at the end of the CDR3, so a read error is the likely explanation. This chain joins TRBV28 and TRBJ2-3; D ambiguous. Trimming stripped 1 base from V and 6 bases from J, with 5 bases between. Germline lookup yields CDR1 MDHEN and CDR2 SYDVKM. This CDR3 has 12 residues. Written as DNA, the CDR3 is TGTGCCAGCAGTTTATATCCGGATACGCAGTATTCT. Translation gives CASSLYPDTQYS.

This clonotype was observed a handful of times. The chain carries TRBV6-2 or TRBV6-3 and TRBJ2-7, with D unresolved. This CDR3 comprises 13 residues. The V end was cut by 2 bases, the J end by 2 bases, with 7 bases between. CDR1 MNHEY and CDR2 SVGEGT come from the germline V gene. DNA for the CDR3: TGTGCCAGCAGTTACGGCTCCCCCTACGAGCAGTACTTC. It specifies CASSYGSPYEQYF.

This clonotype has a handful of counts. The chain combines TRBV7-2 with TRBJ2-3; unclear D gene. Germline assignment: CDR1 SGHTA and CDR2 FQGNSA. This CDR3 is 14 amino acids long. V was pared by 7 bases and J by 1 base, with 12 bases between. The CDR3 sequence is CASISGRGTDTQYF. In DNA, the CDR3 is TGTGCCAGCATTAGTGGGCGAGGCACAGATACGCAGTATTTT.

In its sample, this clonotype was seen many times. CDR3: CAWSRDRGRLNTGELFF. As DNA, the CDR3 is TGTGCCTGGAGTAGGGACAGGGGGCGCTTGAACACCGGGGAGCTGTTTTTT. The chain joins TRBV30 to TRBJ2-2; 12 nucleotides agree with TRBD1. V shed 2 bases, J shed 1 base, and the junction held 5 bases outside the gene matches. Per germline, CDR1 GTSNPN and CDR2 SVGIG (reference sequence). The CDR3 covers 17 residues.

The sample holds many counts of this clonotype. The V and J genes are TRBV6-5 and TRBJ2-3, with 10 bases fitting TRBD2. CDR1 and CDR2 from the germline V gene are MNHEY and SVGAGI. Unmatched junction bases numbered 9, after V lost 4 bases and J lost 2 bases. CDR3 length: 17 residues. The CDR3 here is CASSSLPSGRNTDTQYF. The CDR3 coding sequence is TGTGCCAGCAGTTCCCTCCCTAGCGGGAGAAACACAGATACGCAGTATTTT.

This clonotype was seen many times. The gene calls are TRBV6-4 and TRBJ1-6, with D uncertain. The V end lost 2 bases, the J end lost 10 bases, and 6 bases lay between the germline ends. Germline assignment: CDR1 MRHNA and CDR2 SNTAGT. The CDR3 length is 12 residues. The CDR3 DNA sequence: TGTGCCAGCAGTGACGGTAGATCACCCCTCCACTTT. Translated: CASSDGRSPLHF.